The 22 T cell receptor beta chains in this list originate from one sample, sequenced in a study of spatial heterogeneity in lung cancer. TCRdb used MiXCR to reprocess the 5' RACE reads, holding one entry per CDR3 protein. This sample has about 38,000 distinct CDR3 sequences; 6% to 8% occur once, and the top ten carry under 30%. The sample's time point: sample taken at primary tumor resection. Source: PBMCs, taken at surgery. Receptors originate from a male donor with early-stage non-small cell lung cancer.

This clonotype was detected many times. This CDR3 is CASSLVGSYNEQFF. The DNA for the CDR3 is TGCGCCAGCAGCTTGGTTGGGTCCTACAATGAGCAGTTCTTC. The chain couples TRBV5-1 to TRBJ2-1; D is uncertain. Germline loops: CDR1 SGHRS, CDR2 YFSETQ. Trimming left V 0 bases short and J 1 base short, with 5 bases between. This CDR3 region has 14 residues.

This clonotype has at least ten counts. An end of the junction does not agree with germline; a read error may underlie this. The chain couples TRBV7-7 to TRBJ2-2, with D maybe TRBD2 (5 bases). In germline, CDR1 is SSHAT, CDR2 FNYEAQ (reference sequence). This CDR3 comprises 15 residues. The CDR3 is CASSLSGEYTGELFF. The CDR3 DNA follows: TGTGCTAGCAGCCTCAGCGGAGAATACACCGGGGAGCTGTTTTTT.

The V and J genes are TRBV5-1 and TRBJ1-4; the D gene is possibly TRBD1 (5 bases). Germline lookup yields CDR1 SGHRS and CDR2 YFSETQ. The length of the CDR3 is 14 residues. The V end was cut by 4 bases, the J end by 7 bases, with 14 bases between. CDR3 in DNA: TGCGCCAGCAGCCTGACATTGGGGCCTGAAAAACTGTTTTTT. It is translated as CASSLTLGPEKLFF.

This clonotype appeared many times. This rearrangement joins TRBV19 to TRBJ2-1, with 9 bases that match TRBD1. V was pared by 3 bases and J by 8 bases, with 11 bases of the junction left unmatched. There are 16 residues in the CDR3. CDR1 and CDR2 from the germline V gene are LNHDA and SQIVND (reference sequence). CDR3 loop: CASSIPTGGPTYEQFF. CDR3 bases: TGTGCCAGTAGTATCCCGACAGGGGGTCCTACATATGAGCAGTTCTTC.

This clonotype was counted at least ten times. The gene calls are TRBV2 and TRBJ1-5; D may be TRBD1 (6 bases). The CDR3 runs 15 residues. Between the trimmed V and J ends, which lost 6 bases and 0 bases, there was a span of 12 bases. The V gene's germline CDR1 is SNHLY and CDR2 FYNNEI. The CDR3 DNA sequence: TGTGCCAGCAGGAAGACAGGTTATAGCAATCAGCCCCAGCATTTT. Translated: CASRKTGYSNQPQHF.

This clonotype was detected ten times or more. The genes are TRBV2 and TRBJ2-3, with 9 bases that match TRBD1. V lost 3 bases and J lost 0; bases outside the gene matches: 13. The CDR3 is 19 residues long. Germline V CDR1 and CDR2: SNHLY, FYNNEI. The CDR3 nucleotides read TGTGCCAGCAGTGATAAGGTGGACAGGGGAAAGGCTAGCACAGATACGCAGTATTTT. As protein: CASSDKVDRGKASTDTQYF. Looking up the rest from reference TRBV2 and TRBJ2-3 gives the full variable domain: EPEVTQTPSHQVTQMGQEVILRCVPISNHLYFYWYRQILGQKVEFLVSFYNNEISEKSEIFDDQFSVERPDGSNFTLKIRSTKLEDSAMYFCASSDKVDRGKASTDTQYFGPGTRLTVL.

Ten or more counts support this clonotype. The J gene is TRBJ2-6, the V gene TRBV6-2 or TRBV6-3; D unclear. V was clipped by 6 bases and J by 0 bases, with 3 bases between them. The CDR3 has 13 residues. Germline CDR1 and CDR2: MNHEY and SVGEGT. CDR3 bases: TGTGCCAGCAGCCTCTCTGGGGCCAACGTCCTGACTTTC. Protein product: CASSLSGANVLTF.

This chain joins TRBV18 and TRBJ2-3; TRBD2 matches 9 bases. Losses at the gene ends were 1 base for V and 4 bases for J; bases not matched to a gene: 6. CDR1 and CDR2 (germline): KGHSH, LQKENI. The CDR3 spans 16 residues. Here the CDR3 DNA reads TGTGCCAGCTCACCACGGGCGGGAGGGCCTTCAGATACGCAGTATTTT. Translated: CASSPRAGGPSDTQYF.

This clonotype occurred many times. The CDR3 protein is CSASMPGGNEKLFF. The CDR3 DNA is TGCAGTGCTAGTATGCCAGGGGGTAATGAAAAACTGTTTTTT. V gene TRBV20-1 combines with J gene TRBJ1-4; 7 nucleotides line up with TRBD1. Germline CDR1 reads DFQATT; CDR2 reads SNEGSKA (reference sequence). This CDR3 contains 14 residues. After removal of 3 bases from V and 4 bases from J, the junction contained 5 bases not matched to a gene.

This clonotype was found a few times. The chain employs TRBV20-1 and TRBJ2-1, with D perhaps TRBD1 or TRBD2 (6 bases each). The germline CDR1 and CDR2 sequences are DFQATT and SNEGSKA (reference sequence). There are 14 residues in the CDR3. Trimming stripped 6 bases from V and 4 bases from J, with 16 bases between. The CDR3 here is CSARWGAGYNEQFF. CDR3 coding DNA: TGCAGTGCCCGCTGGGGGGCTGGTTACAATGAGCAGTTCTTC.

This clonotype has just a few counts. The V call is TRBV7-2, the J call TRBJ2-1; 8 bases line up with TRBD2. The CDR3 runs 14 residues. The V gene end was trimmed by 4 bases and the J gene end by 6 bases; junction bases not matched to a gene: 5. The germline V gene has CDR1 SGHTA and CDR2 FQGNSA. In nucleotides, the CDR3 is TGTGCCAGCAGCTCGGGGGGGAGTGGCAATGAGCAGTTCTTC. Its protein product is CASSSGGSGNEQFF. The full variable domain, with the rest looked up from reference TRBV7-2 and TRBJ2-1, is GAGVSQSPSNKVTEKGKDVELRCDPISGHTALYWYRQSLGQGLEFLIYFQGNSAPDKSGLPSDRFSAERTGGSVSTLTIQRTQQEDSAVYLCASSSGGSGNEQFFGPGTRLTVL.

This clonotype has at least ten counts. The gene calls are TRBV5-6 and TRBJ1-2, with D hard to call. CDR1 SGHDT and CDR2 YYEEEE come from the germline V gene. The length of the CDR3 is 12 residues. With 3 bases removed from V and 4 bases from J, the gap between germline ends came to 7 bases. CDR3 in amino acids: CASSSFGYGYTF. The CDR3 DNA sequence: TGTGCCAGCAGCTCCTTCGGCTATGGCTACACCTTC. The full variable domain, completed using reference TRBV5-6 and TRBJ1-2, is DAGVTQSPTHLIKTRGQQVTLRCSPKSGHDTVSWYQQALGQGPQFIFQYYEEEERQRGNFPDRFSGHQFPNYSSELNVNALLLGDSALYLCASSSFGYGYTFGSGTRLTVV.

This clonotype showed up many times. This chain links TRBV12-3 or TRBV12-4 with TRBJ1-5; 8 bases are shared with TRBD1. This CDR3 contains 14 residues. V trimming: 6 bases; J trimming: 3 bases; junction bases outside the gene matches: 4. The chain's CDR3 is CASRRQGLNQPQHF. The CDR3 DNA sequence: TGTGCCAGCAGGCGACAGGGGCTCAATCAGCCCCAGCATTTT.

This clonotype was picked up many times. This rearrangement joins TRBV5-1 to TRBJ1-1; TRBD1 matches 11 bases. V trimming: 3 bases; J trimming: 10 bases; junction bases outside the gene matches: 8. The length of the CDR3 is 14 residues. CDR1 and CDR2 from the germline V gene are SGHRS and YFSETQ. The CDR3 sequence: CASSSPTDRGRAFF. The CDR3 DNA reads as TGCGCCAGCAGCTCCCCGACGGACAGGGGGCGAGCTTTCTTT.

CDR3 in amino acids: CASSPLTGSYNEQFF. In DNA, the CDR3 is TGTGCCAGCAGTCCACTAACAGGGTCCTACAATGAGCAGTTCTTC. The chain carries TRBV6-4 and TRBJ2-1; TRBD1 is a possible D gene (6 bases). The ends were cut back, 5 bases at V and 1 base at J, with 12 bases in the middle. Germline V gene lookup returns CDR1 MRHNA and CDR2 SNTAGT. The CDR3 spans 15 residues.

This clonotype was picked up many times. The CDR3 protein is CATGDRVGNQPQHF. The DNA for the CDR3 is TGTGCCACCGGGGACAGGGTAGGCAATCAGCCCCAGCATTTT. The chain uses TRBV24-1 and TRBJ1-5; 9 bases are shared with TRBD1. V dropped 9 bases and J dropped 2; count of bases not matched to a gene: 4. The CDR3 consists of 14 residues. In germline, CDR1 is KGHDR, CDR2 SFDVKD.

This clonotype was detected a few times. CDR3 coding DNA: TGTGCCAGCAGTAGGACTAGCGGGAGGGCCGGTGCAGATACGCAGTATTTT. Protein sequence: CASSRTSGRAGADTQYF. The chain recombines TRBV12-3 or TRBV12-4 with TRBJ2-3; TRBD2 aligns across 15 bases. After removal of 5 bases from V and 4 bases from J, the junction contained 7 bases not matched to a gene. This CDR3 has 17 residues.

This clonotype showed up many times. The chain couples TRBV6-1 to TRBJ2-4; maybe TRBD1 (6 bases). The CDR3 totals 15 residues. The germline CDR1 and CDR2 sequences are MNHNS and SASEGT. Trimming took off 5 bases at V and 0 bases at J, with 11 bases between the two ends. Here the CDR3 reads CASSLNRVAKNIQYF. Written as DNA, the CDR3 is TGTGCCAGCAGTTTAAACAGGGTAGCCAAAAACATTCAGTACTTC.

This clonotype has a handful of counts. For the CDR3, the DNA is TGCAGTGCTAGCGGACTAGCGGGAGGCGGGACGAACACCGGGGAGCTGTTTTTT. It codes for CSASGLAGGGTNTGELFF. The chain carries TRBV20-1 and TRBJ2-2, with TRBD2 identical over 14 bases. This CDR3 has 18 amino acids. V gave up 3 bases and J gave up 0 bases; unmatched junction bases: 6. CDR1 is DFQATT and CDR2 is SNEGSKA in the germline V gene (reference sequence).

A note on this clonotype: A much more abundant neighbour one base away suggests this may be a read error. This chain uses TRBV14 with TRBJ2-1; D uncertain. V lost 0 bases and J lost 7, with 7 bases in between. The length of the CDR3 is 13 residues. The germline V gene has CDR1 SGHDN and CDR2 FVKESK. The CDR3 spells CASSQESTNEQFF. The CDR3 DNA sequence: TGTGCCAGCAGCCAAGAGTCTACGAATGAGCAGTTCTTC.

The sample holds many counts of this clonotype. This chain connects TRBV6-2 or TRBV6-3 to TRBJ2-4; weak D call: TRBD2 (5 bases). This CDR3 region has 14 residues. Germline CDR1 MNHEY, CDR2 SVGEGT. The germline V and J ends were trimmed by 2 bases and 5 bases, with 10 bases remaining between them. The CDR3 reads CASSYGSSQNIQYF. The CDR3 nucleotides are TGTGCCAGCAGTTACGGGAGTTCGCAAAACATTCAGTACTTC.

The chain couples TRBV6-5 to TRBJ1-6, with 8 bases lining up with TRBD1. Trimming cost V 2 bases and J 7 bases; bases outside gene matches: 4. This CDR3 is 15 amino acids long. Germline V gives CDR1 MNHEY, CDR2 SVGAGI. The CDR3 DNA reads TGTGCCAGCAGTTACAATCGACAGGGGAATTCACCCCTCCACTTT. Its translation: CASSYNRQGNSPLHF.